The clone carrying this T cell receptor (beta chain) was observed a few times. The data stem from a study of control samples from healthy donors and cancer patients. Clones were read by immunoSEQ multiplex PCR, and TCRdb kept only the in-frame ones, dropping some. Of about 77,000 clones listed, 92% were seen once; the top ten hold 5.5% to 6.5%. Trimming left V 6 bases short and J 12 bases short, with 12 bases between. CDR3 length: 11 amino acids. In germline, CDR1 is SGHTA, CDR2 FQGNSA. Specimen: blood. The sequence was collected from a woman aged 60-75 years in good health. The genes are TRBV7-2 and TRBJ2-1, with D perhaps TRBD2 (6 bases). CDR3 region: CASRSGPRQFF. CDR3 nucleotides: TGTGCCAGCAGGAGCGGGCCAAGGCAGTTCTTC.